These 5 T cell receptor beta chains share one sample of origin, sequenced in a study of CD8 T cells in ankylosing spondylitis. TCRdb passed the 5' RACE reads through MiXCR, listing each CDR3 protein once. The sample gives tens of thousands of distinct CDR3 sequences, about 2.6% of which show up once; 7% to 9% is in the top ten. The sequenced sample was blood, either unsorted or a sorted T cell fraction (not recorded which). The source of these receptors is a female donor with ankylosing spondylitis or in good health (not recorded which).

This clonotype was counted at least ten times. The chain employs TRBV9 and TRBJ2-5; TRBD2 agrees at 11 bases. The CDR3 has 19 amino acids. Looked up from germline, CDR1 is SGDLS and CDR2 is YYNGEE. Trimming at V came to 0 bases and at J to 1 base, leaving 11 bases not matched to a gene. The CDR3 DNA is TGTGCCAGCAGCGTAGCTGGAGCGACTAGCGGGATTCTCCAAGAGACCCAGTACTTC. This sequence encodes CASSVAGATSGILQETQYF.

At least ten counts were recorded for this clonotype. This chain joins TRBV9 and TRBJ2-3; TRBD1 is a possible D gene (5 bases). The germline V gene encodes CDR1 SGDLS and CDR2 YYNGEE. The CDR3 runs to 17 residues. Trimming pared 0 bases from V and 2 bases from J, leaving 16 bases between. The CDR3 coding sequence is TGTGCCAGCAGCGTAGGAACGTGGACAAGTGACACAGATACGCAGTATTTT. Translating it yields CASSVGTWTSDTDTQYF.

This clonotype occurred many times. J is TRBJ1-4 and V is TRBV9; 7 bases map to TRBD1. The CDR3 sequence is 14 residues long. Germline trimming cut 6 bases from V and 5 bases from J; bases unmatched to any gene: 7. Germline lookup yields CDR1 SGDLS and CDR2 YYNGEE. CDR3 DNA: TGTGCCAGCACCCCGGGACAGAAAAATGAAAAACTGTTTTTT. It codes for CASTPGQKNEKLFF.

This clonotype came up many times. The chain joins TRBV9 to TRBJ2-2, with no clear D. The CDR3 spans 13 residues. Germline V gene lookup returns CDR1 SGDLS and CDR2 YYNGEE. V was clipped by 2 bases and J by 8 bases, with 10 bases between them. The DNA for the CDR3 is TGTGCCAGCAGCGTTACAGTGAGGGGGGAGCTGTTTTTT. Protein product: CASSVTVRGELFF.

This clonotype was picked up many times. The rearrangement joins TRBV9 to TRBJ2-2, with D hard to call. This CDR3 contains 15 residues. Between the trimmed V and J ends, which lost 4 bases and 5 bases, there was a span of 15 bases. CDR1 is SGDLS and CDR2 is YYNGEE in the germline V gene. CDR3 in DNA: TGTGCCAGCAGCCCACAGATGGACGGTACCGGGGAGCTGTTTTTT. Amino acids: CASSPQMDGTGELFF.